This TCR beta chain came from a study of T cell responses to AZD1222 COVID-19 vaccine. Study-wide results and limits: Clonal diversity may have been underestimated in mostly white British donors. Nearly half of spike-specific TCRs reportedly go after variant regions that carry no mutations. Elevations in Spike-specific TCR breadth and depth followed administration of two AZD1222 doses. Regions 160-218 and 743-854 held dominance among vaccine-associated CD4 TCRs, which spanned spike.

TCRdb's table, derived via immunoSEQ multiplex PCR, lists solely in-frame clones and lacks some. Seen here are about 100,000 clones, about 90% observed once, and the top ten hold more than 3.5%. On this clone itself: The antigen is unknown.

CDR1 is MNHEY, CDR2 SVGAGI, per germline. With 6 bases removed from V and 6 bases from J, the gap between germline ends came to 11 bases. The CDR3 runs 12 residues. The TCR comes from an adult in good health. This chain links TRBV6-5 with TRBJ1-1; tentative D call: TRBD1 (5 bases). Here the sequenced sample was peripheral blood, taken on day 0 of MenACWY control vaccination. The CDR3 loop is CASSRQLAEAFF. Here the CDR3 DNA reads TGTGCCAGCAGCCGACAGCTCGCTGAAGCTTTCTTT.